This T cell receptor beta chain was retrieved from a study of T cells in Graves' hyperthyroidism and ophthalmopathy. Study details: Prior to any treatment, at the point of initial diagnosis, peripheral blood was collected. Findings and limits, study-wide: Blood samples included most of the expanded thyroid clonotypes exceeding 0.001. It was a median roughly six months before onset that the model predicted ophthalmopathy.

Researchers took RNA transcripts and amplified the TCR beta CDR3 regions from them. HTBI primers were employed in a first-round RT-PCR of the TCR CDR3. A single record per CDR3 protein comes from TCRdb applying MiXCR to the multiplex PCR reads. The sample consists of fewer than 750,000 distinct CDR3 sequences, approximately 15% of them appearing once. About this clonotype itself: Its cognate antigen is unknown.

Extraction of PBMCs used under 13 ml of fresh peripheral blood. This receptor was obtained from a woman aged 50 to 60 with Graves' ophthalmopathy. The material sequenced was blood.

CDR3 sequence reads: CASSLEGENIQYF. The CDR3 bases are TGTGCCAGCAGTTTAGAGGGAGAAAACATTCAGTACTTC. V is TRBV27 and J is TRBJ2-4; a weak D match, TRBD2 (5 bases). Trimming cost V 2 bases and J 5 bases, with 7 bases left between them. In germline, CDR1 is MNHEY, CDR2 SMNVEV (reference sequence). There are 13 residues in the CDR3.